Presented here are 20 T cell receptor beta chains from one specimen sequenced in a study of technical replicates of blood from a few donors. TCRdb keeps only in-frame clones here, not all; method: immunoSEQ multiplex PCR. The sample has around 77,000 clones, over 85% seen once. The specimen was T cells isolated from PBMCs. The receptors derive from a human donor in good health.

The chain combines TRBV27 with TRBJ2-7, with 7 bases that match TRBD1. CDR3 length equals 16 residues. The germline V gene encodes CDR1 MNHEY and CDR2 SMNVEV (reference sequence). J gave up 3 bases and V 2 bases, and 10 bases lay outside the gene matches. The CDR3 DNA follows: TGTGCCAGCAGTTTAGGGACAGACTTAACCTACTACGAGCAGTACTTC. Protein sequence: CASSLGTDLTYYEQYF.

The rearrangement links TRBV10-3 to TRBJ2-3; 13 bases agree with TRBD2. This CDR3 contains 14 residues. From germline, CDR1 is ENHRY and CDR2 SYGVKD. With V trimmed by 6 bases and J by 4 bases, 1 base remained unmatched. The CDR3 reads CAIRGLAGADTQYF. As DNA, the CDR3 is TGTGCCATCAGAGGACTAGCGGGAGCAGATACGCAGTATTTT.

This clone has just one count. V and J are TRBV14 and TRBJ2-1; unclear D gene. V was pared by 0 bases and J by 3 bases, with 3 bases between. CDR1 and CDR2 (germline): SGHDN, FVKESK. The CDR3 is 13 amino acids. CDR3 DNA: TGTGCCAGCAGCCAAGAACACTACAATGAGCAGTTCTTC. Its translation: CASSQEHYNEQFF.

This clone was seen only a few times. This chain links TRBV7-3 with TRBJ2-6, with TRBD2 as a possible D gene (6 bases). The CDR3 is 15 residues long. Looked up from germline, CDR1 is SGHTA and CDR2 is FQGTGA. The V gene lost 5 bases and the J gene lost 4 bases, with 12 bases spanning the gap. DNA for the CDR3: TGTGCCAGCAGCGTGGGGGGTCCCGGGGCCAACGTCCTGACTTTC. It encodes CASSVGGPGANVLTF.

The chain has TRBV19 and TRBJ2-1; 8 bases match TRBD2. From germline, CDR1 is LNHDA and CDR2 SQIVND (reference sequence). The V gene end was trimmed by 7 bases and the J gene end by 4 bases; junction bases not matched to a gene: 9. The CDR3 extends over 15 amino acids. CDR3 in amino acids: CASKVSSGKYNEQFF. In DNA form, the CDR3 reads TGTGCCAGTAAAGTAAGTAGCGGGAAGTACAATGAGCAGTTCTTC.

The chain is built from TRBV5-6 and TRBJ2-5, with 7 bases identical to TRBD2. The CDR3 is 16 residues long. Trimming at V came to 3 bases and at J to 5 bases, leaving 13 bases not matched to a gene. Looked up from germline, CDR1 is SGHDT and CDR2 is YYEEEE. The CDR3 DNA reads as TGTGCCAGCAGCTCCCCTTTGCGGGAGACTTTTGAGACCCAGTACTTC. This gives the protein CASSSPLRETFETQYF.

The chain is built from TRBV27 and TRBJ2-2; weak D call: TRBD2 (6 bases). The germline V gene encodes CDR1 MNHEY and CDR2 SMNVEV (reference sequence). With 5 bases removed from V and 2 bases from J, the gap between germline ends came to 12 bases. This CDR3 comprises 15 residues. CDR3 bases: TGTGCCAGCAGTCGCGGGACGGCAAACACCGGGGAGCTGTTTTTT. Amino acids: CASSRGTANTGELFF.

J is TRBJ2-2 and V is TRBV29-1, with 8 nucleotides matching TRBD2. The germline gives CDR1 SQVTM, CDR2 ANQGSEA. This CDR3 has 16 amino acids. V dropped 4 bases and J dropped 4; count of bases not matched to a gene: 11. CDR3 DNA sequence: TGCAGCGTTGGGGCAATCAGCGGGAGTATCACCGGGGAGCTGTTTTTT. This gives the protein CSVGAISGSITGELFF.

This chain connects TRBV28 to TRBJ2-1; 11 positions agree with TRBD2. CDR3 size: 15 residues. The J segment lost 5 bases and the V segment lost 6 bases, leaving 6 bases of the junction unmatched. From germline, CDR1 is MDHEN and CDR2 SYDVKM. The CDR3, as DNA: TGTGCCAGCAGCCTCGGGACTAGCGGCCACAATGAGCAGTTCTTC. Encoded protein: CASSLGTSGHNEQFF.

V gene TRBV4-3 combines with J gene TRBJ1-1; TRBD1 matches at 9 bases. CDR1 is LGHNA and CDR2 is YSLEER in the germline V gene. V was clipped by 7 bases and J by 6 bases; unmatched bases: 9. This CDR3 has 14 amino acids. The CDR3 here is CASTPGQGDAEAFF. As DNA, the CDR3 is TGCGCCAGCACTCCGGGACAGGGAGATGCTGAAGCTTTCTTT.

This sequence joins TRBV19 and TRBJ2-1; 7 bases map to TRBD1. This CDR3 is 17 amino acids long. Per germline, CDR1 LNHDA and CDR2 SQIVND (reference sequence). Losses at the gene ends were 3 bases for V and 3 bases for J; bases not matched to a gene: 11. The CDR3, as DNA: TGTGCCAGTAGTATGACAGGGTTCGGGACCCTCTACAATGAGCAGTTCTTC. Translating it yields CASSMTGFGTLYNEQFF.

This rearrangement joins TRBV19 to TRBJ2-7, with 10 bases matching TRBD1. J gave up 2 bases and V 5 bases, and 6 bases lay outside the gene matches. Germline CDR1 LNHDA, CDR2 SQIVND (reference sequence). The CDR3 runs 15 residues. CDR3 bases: TGTGCCAGTAGTCTGGACAGGGGGAATCCCTACGAGCAGTACTTC. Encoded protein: CASSLDRGNPYEQYF.

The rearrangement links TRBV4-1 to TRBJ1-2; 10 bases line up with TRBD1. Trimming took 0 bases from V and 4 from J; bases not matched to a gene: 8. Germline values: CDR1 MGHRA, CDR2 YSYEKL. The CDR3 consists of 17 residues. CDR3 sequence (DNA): TGCGCCAGCAGCCAAGATCAAGGGACAGGGGTCTTCTATGGCTACACCTTC. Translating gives CASSQDQGTGVFYGYTF.

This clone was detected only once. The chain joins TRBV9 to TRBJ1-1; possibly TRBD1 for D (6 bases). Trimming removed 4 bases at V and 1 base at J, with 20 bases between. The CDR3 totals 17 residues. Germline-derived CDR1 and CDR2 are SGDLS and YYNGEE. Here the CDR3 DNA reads TGTGCCAGCAGCACAGGTCCTCAGGGGTGGGGGAACACTGAAGCTTTCTTT. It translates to CASSTGPQGWGNTEAFF.

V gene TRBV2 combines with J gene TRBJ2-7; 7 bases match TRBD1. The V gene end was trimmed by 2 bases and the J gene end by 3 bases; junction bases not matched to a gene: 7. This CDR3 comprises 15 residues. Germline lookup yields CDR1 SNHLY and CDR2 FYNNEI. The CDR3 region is CASSELDREVYEQYF. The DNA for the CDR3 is TGTGCCAGCAGTGAATTAGACAGGGAAGTCTACGAGCAGTACTTC. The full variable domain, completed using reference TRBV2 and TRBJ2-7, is EPEVTQTPSHQVTQMGQEVILRCVPISNHLYFYWYRQILGQKVEFLVSFYNNEISEKSEIFDDQFSVERPDGSNFTLKIRSTKLEDSAMYFCASSELDREVYEQYFGPGTRLTVT.

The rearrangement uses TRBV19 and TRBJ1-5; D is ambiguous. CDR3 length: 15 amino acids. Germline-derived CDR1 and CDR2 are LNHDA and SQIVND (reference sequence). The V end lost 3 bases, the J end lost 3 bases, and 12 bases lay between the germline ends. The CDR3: CASSIGDGINQPQHF. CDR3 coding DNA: TGTGCCAGTAGTATCGGAGACGGCATCAATCAGCCCCAGCATTTT.

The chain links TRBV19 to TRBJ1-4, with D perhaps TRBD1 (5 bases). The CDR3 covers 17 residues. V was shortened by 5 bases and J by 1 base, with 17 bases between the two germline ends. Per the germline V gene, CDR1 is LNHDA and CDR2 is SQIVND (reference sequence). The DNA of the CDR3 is TGTGCCAGTAGTCGTCGGGGGGACGGAAGAACTAATGAAAAACTGTTTTTT. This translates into CASSRRGDGRTNEKLFF.

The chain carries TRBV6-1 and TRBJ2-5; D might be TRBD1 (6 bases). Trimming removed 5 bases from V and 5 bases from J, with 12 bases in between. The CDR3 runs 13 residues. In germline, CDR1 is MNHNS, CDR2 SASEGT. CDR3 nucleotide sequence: TGTGCCAGCAGTTCTACAGGGTACGAGACCCAGTACTTC. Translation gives CASSSTGYETQYF.

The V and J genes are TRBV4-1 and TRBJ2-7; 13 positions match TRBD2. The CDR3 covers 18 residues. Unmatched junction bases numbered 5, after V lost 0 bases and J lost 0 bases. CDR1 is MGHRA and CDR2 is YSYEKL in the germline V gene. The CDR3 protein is CASSQELGTSGTSYEQYF. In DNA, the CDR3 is TGCGCCAGCAGCCAAGAGCTTGGGACTAGCGGGACCTCCTACGAGCAGTACTTC.

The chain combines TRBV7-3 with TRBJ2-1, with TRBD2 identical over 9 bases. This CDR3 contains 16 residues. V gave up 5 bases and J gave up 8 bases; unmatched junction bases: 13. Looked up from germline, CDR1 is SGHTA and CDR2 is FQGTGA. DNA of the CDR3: TGTGCCAGCAGCCCCTTGGGACTAGCTCTTGGCGATGAGCAGTTCTTC. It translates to CASSPLGLALGDEQFF.